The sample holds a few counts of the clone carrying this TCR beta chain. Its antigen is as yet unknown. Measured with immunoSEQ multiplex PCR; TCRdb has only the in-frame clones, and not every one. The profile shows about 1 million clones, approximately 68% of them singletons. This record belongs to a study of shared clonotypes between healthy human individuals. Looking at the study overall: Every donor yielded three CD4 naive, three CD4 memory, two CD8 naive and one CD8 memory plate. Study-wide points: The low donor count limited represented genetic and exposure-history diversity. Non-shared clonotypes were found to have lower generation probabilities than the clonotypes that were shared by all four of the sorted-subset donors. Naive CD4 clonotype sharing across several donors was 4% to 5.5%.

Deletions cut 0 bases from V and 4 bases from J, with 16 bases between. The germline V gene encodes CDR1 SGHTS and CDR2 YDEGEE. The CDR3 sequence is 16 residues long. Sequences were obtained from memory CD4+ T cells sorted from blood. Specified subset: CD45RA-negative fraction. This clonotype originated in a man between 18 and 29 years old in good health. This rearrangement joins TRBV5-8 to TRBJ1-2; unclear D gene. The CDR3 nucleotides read TGTGCCAGCAGCTTGGGGAACTTAGGGCTAATCTATGGCTACACCTTC. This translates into CASSLGNLGLIYGYTF.